What follows describes a single T cell receptor (beta chain). These data originate in a study of blood T cell repertoires in COVID-19. Unmatched junction bases numbered 6, after V lost 4 bases and J lost 4 bases. From germline, CDR1 is LGHDT and CDR2 YNNKEL (reference sequence). The CDR3 has 15 amino acids. In the source study's methods: How many nucleated cells were present was estimated from reference gene primer amplification. The table came from immunoSEQ multiplex PCR; TCRdb's copy has only in-frame clones and leaves some out. That table furnishes V, J and clone size, whereas the DNA furnished D and trimming. This repertoire shows about 47,000 clones, 65% to 85% found once; its top ten account for approximately 27%. One Seattle source followed patients from active infection through their disease course.

The sequence came from a woman aged 80 or over with COVID-19, enrolled during active disease. Input material: peripheral blood. The chain carries TRBV3-1 (or the pseudogene TRBV3-2) and TRBJ1-1; 10 bases align to TRBD1. The CDR3 sequence: CASSPGTGVFTEAFF. CDR3 nucleotide sequence: TGTGCCAGCAGCCCTGGGACAGGGGTTTTCACTGAAGCTTTCTTT.